Listed below are T cell receptor beta chains from one sample, sequenced in a study of OX40 agonist ivuxolimab in advanced cancers. The table came from immunoSEQ multiplex PCR; TCRdb's copy has only in-frame clones and leaves some out. The repertoire holds about 48,000 clones, with around 90% as singletons. The sample here was CD4+ or CD8+ T cells sorted from blood, taken in a trial of the OX40 agonist ivuxolimab. The receptors stem from an adult with an advanced solid tumor such as melanoma, head and neck, liver or kidney cancer. Each CDR3 is given with its conserved first and last residue. A D gene is named only where the DNA matches it firmly. A row's size may be missing; if present it is once, few, many or a size class.

. . TRBJ1-1 TRBV11-2 CASSLGANTEAFF TGTGCCAGCAGCCTCGGTGCGAACACTGAAGCTTTCTTT
TRBD2 once TRBJ2-5 TRBV28 CASSLAGGLAGTLRYQETQYF TGTGCCAGCAGTTTAGCCGGCGGACTAGCGGGGACACTGAGGTACCAAGAGACCCAGTACTTC
TRBD2 . TRBJ2-7 TRBV28 CASTGGTSSYEQYF TGTGCCAGCACCGGCGGGACTAGCTCCTACGAGCAGTACTTC
. . TRBJ2-7 TRBV27 CASSPLGRYYEQYF TGTGCCAGCAGTCCACTCGGACGATACTACGAGCAGTACTTC
TRBD1 . TRBJ2-7 TRBV7-9 CASSSNAGTGGDEQYF TGTGCCAGCAGCTCCAACGCCGGGACAGGGGGCGACGAGCAGTACTTC
TRBD1 . TRBJ1-1 TRBV4-1 CASSLTGTGETEAFF TGCGCCAGCAGCCTTACCGGGACAGGGGAAACTGAAGCTTTCTTT
TRBD2 . TRBJ2-3 TRBV9 CASGGGSTDTQYF TGTGCCTCCGGGGGGGGCAGCACAGATACGCAGTATTTT
TRBD1 . TRBJ1-6 TRBV6-5 CASNRGSSYNSPLHF TGTGCCAGCAACAGGGGGAGCTCCTATAATTCACCCCTCCACTTT
. . TRBJ1-6 TRBV7-8 CASSLLGPPLNSPLHF TGTGCCAGCAGCTTATTGGGGCCGCCCCTTAATTCACCCCTCCACTTT
. . TRBJ2-3 TRBV27 CASSTGTTSTDTQYF TGTGCCAGCAGTACAGGGACCACTAGCACAGATACGCAGTATTTT
. . TRBJ2-7 TRBV9 CASSARDVTFYEQYF TGTGCCAGCAGCGCCCGCGATGTGACCTTCTACGAGCAGTACTTC
. . TRBJ1-2 TRBV29-1 CSVDQVGYGYTF TGCAGCGTGGATCAGGTGGGATATGGCTACACCTTC
. . TRBJ2-2 TRBV7-9 CASSSPGGESTGELFF TGTGCCAGCAGCTCCCCAGGAGGGGAGAGCACCGGGGAGCTGTTTTTT
. . TRBJ1-2 TRBV7-9 CASRGGDGGYTF TGTGCCAGCCGCGGGGGTGACGGTGGCTACACCTTC
. . TRBJ1-2 TRBV30 CAWSSEGVYGYTF TGTGCCTGGAGTTCGGAGGGAGTCTATGGCTACACCTTC
TRBD2 . TRBJ2-2 TRBV9 CASSAWTSGDAGELFF TGTGCCAGCAGCGCGTGGACTAGCGGGGACGCCGGGGAGCTGTTTTTT
. . TRBJ2-1 TRBV15 CATSRDPLEQFF TGTGCCACCAGCAGGGACCCCCTCGAGCAGTTCTTC
TRBD2 . TRBJ2-7 TRBV19 CASSVLAGGSYEQYF TGTGCCAGTAGTGTACTTGCGGGGGGATCCTACGAGCAGTACTTC
TRBD1 . TRBJ2-2 TRBV19 CASSTTGVETGELFF TGTGCCAGTAGTACCACAGGGGTTGAGACCGGGGAGCTGTTTTTT
. . TRBJ2-3 TRBV6-5 CASSFGLAGTDTQYF TGTGCCAGCAGTTTCGGCCTAGCAGGGACAGATACGCAGTATTTT
TRBD1 . TRBJ2-5 TRBV9 CASSVGQGAMETQYF TGTGCCAGCAGCGTGGGGCAGGGGGCGATGGAGACCCAGTACTTC
. once TRBJ2-7 TRBV27 CASSLKAGSYYEQYF TGTGCCAGCAGTTTAAAGGCAGGGAGTTACTACGAGCAGTACTTC
. . TRBJ2-5 TRBV15 CATSRPPGGEETQYF TGTGCCACCAGCAGGCCTCCAGGGGGGGAAGAGACCCAGTACTTC
. . TRBJ2-7 TRBV30 CAWSVTGTEQYF TGTGCCTGGAGTGTAACCGGGACCGAGCAGTACTTC
. . TRBJ2-7 TRBV11-2 CASSLDQLDEQYF TGTGCCAGCAGCTTAGATCAGTTGGACGAGCAGTACTTC
TRBD2 . TRBJ2-1 TRBV29-1 CSVNLAGSYNEQFF TGCAGCGTTAATTTAGCGGGGTCTTACAATGAGCAGTTCTTC
. once TRBJ2-6 TRBV9 CASSVTLFSGANVLTF TGTGCCAGCAGCGTAACCTTGTTCTCTGGGGCCAACGTCCTGACTTTC
TRBD2 . TRBJ2-7 TRBV11-2 CASSLDFPLAGGLAEQYF TGTGCCAGCAGCTTAGATTTCCCTCTAGCGGGGGGGCTCGCCGAGCAGTACTTC
. . TRBJ2-1 TRBV27 CASSLRGSEQFF TGTGCCAGCAGTTTAAGAGGGAGCGAGCAGTTCTTC
TRBD1 . TRBJ1-5 TRBV7-8 CASSPTGYSNQPQHF TGTGCCAGCAGCCCGACAGGGTATAGCAATCAGCCCCAGCATTTT
TRBD2 . TRBJ2-7 TRBV10-1 CASSDSGGIEQYF TGCGCCAGCAGTGATAGCGGGGGCATCGAGCAGTACTTC
TRBD1 . TRBJ2-1 TRBV10-1 CASSESGTGFYNEQFF TGCGCCAGCAGTGAGTCTGGGACAGGGTTCTACAATGAGCAGTTCTTC
. . TRBJ2-3 TRBV5-4 CASSLEVSSTDTQYF TGTGCCAGCAGCTTGGAAGTGAGTAGCACAGATACGCAGTATTTT
. . TRBJ2-5 TRBV6-6 CASSFPTEETQYF TGTGCCAGCAGTTTCCCGACAGAAGAGACCCAGTACTTC
. . TRBJ2-2 TRBV7-6 CASSLEGGRELFF TGTGCCAGCAGCTTAGAGGGGGGCCGGGAGCTGTTTTTT
. once TRBJ2-3 TRBV7-8 CASSSGADTQYF TGTGCCAGCAGCTCGGGGGCTGATACGCAGTATTTT